This T cell receptor beta chain was captured in a study of control samples from healthy donors and cancer patients. Profiling relied on immunoSEQ multiplex PCR, and the TCRdb table lists in-frame clones only, not all of them. Of approximately 120,000 clones in the sample, 90% were seen once. Germline CDR1 reads GTSNPN; CDR2 reads SVGIG (reference sequence). This CDR3 is built from 13 residues. V was trimmed by 1 base and J by 6 bases, leaving 10 bases between them. This rearrangement joins TRBV30 to TRBJ1-5, with a tentative D call TRBD1 (6 bases). This TCR came from a human donor in good health. The donor label of this sample is uncertain. The sample comprised blood. CDR3 amino acids: CAWSAGVSQPQHF. The CDR3 DNA reads as TGTGCCTGGAGTGCAGGGGTCAGTCAGCCCCAGCATTTT.